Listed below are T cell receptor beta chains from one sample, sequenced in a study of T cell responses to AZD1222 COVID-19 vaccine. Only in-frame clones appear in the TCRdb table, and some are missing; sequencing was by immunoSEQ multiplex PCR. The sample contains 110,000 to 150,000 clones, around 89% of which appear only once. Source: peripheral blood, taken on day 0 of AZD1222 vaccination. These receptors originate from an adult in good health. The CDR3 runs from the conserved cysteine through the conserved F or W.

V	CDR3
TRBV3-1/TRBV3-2	CASSSNRGYNSPLHF
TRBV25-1	CASSTYLESSPEQYF
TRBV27	CASSRVGLSDEQYF
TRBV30	CAYRGGETEAFF
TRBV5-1	CASSFRDGLNTEAFF
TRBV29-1	CSVEDSKGLDTEAFF
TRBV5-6	CASSLGGNYEQYF
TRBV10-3	CAISGVLERDTQYF
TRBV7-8	CASSFRTGGNEKLFF
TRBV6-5	CASSPLAGPYEQYF
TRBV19	CASKGTGDHEQYF
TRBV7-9	CASSLRGAGGHGYTF
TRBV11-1	CASSPLRSSYNEQFF
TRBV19	CASSMNSNQPQHF
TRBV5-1	CASSLGHGELFF
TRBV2	CASSERERNTIYF
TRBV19	CASGRVNTEAFF
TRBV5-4	CASSYGSGSYEQYF
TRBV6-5	CASSQGYQPQHF
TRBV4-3	CASSLSGSDNSPLHF
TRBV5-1	CASSIRTGGSLSYNSPLHF
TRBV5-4	CASSHKETQYF
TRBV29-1	CSVEDSGRQGVNYGYTF
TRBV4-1	CASSQGTGGPRSTEAFF
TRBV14	CASSRQGYMGYTF
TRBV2	CASSDSYGYTF
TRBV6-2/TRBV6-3	CASSYSPGQGAYSNQPQHF
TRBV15	CATSSRARGIIQYF
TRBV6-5	CASSYGLNNYGYTF